The 11 T cell receptor beta chains below were found in one sample sequenced in a study of blood T cells in healthy people across ages. Sample-barcoded 5' priming and a J-beta primer mix drove a second PCR of about 6 to 12 cycles. TCRdb itself ran the 5' RACE reads through MiXCR, one entry per CDR3 protein. Of approximately 800,000 distinct CDR3 sequences in the sample, more than 20% were seen once. Separately, the same data were catalogued under a study of T cells of mothers and their children.

Source material: blood. Receptors originate from a boy between 10 and 17 years old in good health.

J is TRBJ1-2 and V is TRBV28; TRBD1 is a possible D gene (6 bases). V was shortened by 5 bases and J by 3 bases, with 16 bases between the two germline ends. This CDR3 has 15 residues. Germline lookup yields CDR1 MDHEN and CDR2 SYDVKM. Here the CDR3 DNA reads TGTGCCAGCAGTACCAGACAGGTTCGGGACTATGGCTACACCTTC. This gives the protein CASSTRQVRDYGYTF.

The J gene is TRBJ2-5, the V gene TRBV18; TRBD2 matches at 7 bases. CDR3 size: 15 residues. CDR1 and CDR2 (germline): KGHSH, LQKENI. V lost 0 bases and J lost 5; bases outside the gene matches: 6. This CDR3 reads CASSPPEIGGETQYF. CDR3 nucleotide sequence: TGTGCCAGCTCACCACCGGAGATCGGGGGGGAGACCCAGTACTTC.

J is TRBJ1-1 and V is TRBV7-2, with D possibly TRBD1 on 6 matching bases. The V end was cut by 4 bases, the J end by 5 bases, with 11 bases between. CDR3 size: 13 residues. Germline CDR1 reads SGHTA; CDR2 reads FQGNSA. In DNA form, the CDR3 reads TGTGCCAGCAGCTCAAGGGGGGTTACTGAAGCTTTCTTT. This codes for CASSSRGVTEAFF.

The chain couples TRBV12-3 or TRBV12-4 to TRBJ2-2; D call uncertain. This CDR3 is 17 amino acids long. V lost 2 bases, J lost 3 bases, and 16 bases lay in between. The CDR3: CASSLFEASRHTGELFF. CDR3 nucleotides: TGTGCCAGCAGTTTATTCGAGGCCAGCCGTCACACCGGGGAGCTGTTTTTT.

The CDR3 coding sequence is TGCGCCAGCAGCCAAGACCTATCAGGGACAACCGGCACAGATACGCAGTATTTT. Its protein is CASSQDLSGTTGTDTQYF. The chain uses TRBV4-3 and TRBJ2-3, with a possible D match to TRBD1 (6 bases). Germline-derived CDR1 and CDR2 are LGHNA and YSLEER. Trimming left V 0 bases short and J 1 base short, with 17 bases between. The CDR3 is made up of 18 amino acids.

The V and J genes are TRBV11-2 and TRBJ2-5; 7 bases line up with TRBD2. The CDR3 is 15 amino acids. Germline assignment: CDR1 SGHAT and CDR2 FQNNGV. V lost 3 bases and J lost 10; bases outside the gene matches: 14. The CDR3 DNA reads TGTGCCAGCAGCTTCCAACCCACCGAGTCGGGGGGCCAGTACTTC. This sequence encodes CASSFQPTESGGQYF.

This chain links TRBV2 with TRBJ2-5; the D is unclear. Matching the DNA end better, TRBJ2-1 makes the J call doubtful. Germline CDR1 SNHLY, CDR2 FYNNEI. CDR3 length: 10 residues. CDR3 protein: CASVHNEQFF. In DNA, the CDR3 is TGTGCCAGCGTTCACAATGAGCAGTTCTTC.

The rearrangement joins TRBV19 to TRBJ1-6; D is undetermined. The CDR3 covers 12 residues. Trimming removed 9 bases at V and 6 bases at J, with 9 bases between. The V gene's germline CDR1 is LNHDA and CDR2 SQIVND (reference sequence). CDR3 protein: CASGSGNSPLHF. As DNA, the CDR3 is TGTGCCAGCGGATCTGGTAATTCACCCCTCCACTTT.

The chain is built from TRBV4-2 and TRBJ2-3, with unresolved D. Germline loops: CDR1 LGHNA, CDR2 YNFKEQ. Trimming cost V 0 bases and J 5 bases, with 3 bases left between them. CDR3 length: 12 residues. For the CDR3, the DNA is TGTGCCAGCAGCCAAGATCAAGATACGCAGTATTTT. Translation gives CASSQDQDTQYF.

This clonotype was counted a few times. The V gene is TRBV28, the J gene TRBJ2-1, with TRBD1 identical over 9 bases. Trimming removed 3 bases from V and 5 bases from J; junction bases left unmatched: 14. The CDR3 has 18 amino acids. CDR1 is MDHEN and CDR2 is SYDVKM in the germline V gene. The CDR3 region is CASSFPGTGSRFDNEQFF. In DNA, the CDR3 is TGTGCCAGCAGTTTCCCCGGGACAGGGAGTAGGTTCGACAATGAGCAGTTCTTC.

This clonotype was picked up a small number of times. The chain combines TRBV9 with TRBJ2-5; possible D gene TRBD2, 5 bases. The CDR3 runs to 13 residues. Trimming took 6 bases from V and 5 from J, leaving 14 bases between them. The germline gives CDR1 SGDLS, CDR2 YYNGEE. The CDR3 sequence is CASTRTGSETQYF. The CDR3 DNA is TGTGCCAGCACCAGGACGGGGAGTGAGACCCAGTACTTC. The whole variable domain, filled in from reference TRBV9 and TRBJ2-5, reads DSGVTQTPKHLITATGQRVTLRCSPRSGDLSVYWYQQSLDQGLQFLIQYYNGEERAKGNILERFSAQQFPDLHSELNLSSLELGDSALYFCASTRTGSETQYFGPGTRLLVL.